This entry is about one T cell receptor beta chain. It was with 60 Vbeta and 13 Jbeta primers that the PCR ran. Produced via immunoSEQ multiplex PCR; TCRdb's table is partial and in-frame only. The sample consists of 220,000 or so clones, about 70% of them appearing once. This record belongs to a study of cytomegalovirus exposure and HLA in healthy donors. CDR1 and CDR2 from the germline V gene are MNHNS and SASEGT. Trimming took off 5 bases at V and 10 bases at J, with 12 bases between the two ends. This CDR3 is built from 13 residues. The genes are TRBV6-1 and TRBJ1-6; the D is unclear. Sequenced sample: PBMCs. The TCR was taken from a woman between 25 and 40 years old in good health and CMV-seronegative. The CDR3 reads CASSWERVSPLHF. The CDR3 region has the DNA TGTGCCAGCAGTTGGGAGAGGGTATCACCCCTCCACTTT.